This TCR beta chain was profiled in a study of cytomegalovirus exposure and HLA in healthy donors. Study-level findings and limits: The authors later linked a missense DCLRE1C variant to TCR beta V- and J-gene trimming. Presence/absence analyses treated sequencing depth as roughly uniform across donors.

Researchers ran the PCR with 60 Vbeta and 13 Jbeta primers. Measured with immunoSEQ multiplex PCR; TCRdb has only the in-frame clones, and not every one. The sample carries 55,000 to 80,000 clones, 75% recorded once. CDR3 length: 11 residues. CDR1 and CDR2 from the germline V gene are MNHEY and SVGAGI. J gave up 10 bases and V 6 bases, and 3 bases lay outside the gene matches. This clone showed up just a few times. Its antigen is not known. This chain uses TRBV6-5 with TRBJ2-1; TRBD2 matches 7 bases. The receptor was isolated from a man aged 65-85 years in good health and CMV-seronegative. Specimen: PBMCs. The CDR3 is CASSQGGEQFF. The CDR3 DNA is TGTGCCAGCAGCCAGGGAGGGGAGCAGTTCTTC.